This T cell receptor beta chain was recovered during a study of control samples from healthy donors and cancer patients. The V gene lost 5 bases and the J gene lost 9 bases, with 14 bases spanning the gap. The germline V gene encodes CDR1 SEHNR and CDR2 FQNEAQ (reference sequence). This CDR3 spans 14 amino acids. Assay: immunoSEQ multiplex PCR; the TCRdb copy retains only in-frame clones and omits some. The repertoire holds tens of thousands of clones, with 70% to 90% as singletons. This clone has only a few counts. The sample consisted of PBMCs. This sequence was found in a woman aged 55-75 years with lung cancer. This chain joins TRBV7-9 and TRBJ1-6; D call uncertain. CDR3 in DNA: TGTGCCAGCAGCCCTAGGTCGGGCGGTTCACCCCTCCACTTT. It encodes CASSPRSGGSPLHF.